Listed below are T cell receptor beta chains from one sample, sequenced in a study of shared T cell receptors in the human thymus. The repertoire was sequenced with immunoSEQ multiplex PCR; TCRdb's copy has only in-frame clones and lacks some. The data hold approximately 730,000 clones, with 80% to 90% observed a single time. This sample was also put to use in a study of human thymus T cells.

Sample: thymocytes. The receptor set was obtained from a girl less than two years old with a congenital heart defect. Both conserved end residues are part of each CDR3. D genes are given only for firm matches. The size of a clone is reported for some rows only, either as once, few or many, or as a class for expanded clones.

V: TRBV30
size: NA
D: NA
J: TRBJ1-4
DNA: TGTGCCTGGAGGGGCAGCGGGGCTGAAAAACTGTTTTTT
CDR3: CAWRGSGAEKLFF

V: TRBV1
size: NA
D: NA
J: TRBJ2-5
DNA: TGCACCAGCAGCCAACCACGCCGAGGGCCTCAAGAGACCCAGTACTTC
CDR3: CTSSQPRRGPQETQYF

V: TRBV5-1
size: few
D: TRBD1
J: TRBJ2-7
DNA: TGCGCCAGCAGCTTGACGGTGGGACAGACCTCCTACGAGCAGTACTTC
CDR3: CASSLTVGQTSYEQYF

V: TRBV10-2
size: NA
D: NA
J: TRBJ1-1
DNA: TGCGCCAGCAGTGATGTCGCTGAAGCTTTCTTT
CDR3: CASSDVAEAFF

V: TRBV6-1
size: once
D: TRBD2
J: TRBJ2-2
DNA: TGTGCCAGCAGCTTGGGGGGGGCGAACACCGGGGAGCTGTTTTTT
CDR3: CASSLGGANTGELFF

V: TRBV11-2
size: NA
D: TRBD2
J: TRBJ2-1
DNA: TGTGCCAGCAGCTCCACACCGACAACAGGACTAGAGGAGCAGTTCTTC
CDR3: CASSSTPTTGLEEQFF

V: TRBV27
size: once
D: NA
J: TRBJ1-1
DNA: TGTGCCAGCAGTCCGGACAAACTAAGAACTTTCTTT
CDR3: CASSPDKLRTFF

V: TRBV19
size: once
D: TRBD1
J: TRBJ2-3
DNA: TGTGCCAGTAGAACAGGGGTCACAGATACGCAGTATTTT
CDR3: CASRTGVTDTQYF

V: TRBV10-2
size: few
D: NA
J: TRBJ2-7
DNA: TGCGCCAGCAGTGGGCAGGGCGTATACGAGCAGTACTTC
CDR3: CASSGQGVYEQYF

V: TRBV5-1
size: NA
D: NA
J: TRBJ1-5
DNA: TGCGCCAGCAGCTGGAGCGGTTATAGCAATCAGCCCCAGCATTTT
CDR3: CASSWSGYSNQPQHF

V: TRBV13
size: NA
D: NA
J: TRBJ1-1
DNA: TGTGCCAGCAGCTTAGTCGGGCCGCCGGAGGTCACTGAAGCTTTCTTT
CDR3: CASSLVGPPEVTEAFF

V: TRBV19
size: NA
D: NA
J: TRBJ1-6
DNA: TGTGCCAGTAGTATTGAGAGGCGAGGGGGGGATAATTCACCCCTCCACTTT
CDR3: CASSIERRGGDNSPLHF

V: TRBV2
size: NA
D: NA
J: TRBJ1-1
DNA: TGTGCCAGCAGTGATATGTCGGGTCCGAAGAAGATGAACACTGAAGCTTTCTTT
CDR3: CASSDMSGPKKMNTEAFF

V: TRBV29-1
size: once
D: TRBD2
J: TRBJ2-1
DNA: TGCAGCGTTGACCGCGCCCTAGCGGGGGGCTACAATGAGCAGTTCTTC
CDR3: CSVDRALAGGYNEQFF

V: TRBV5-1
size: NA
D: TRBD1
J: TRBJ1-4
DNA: TGCGCCAGCAGCTTGGACCACAGGGGCGCTGGTGAAAAACTGTTTTTT
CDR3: CASSLDHRGAGEKLFF

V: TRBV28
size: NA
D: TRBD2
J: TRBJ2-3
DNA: TGTGCCAGCAGCACTAGGGACTACTACGTGGATACGCAGTATTTT
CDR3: CASSTRDYYVDTQYF

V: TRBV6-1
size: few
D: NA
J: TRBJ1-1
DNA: TGTGCCAGCAGTAGGAGGGCCCATGAAGCTTTCTTT
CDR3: CASSRRAHEAFF

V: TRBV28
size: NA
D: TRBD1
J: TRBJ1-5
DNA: TGTGCCAGCAGGGCGACAGGGAGGAGCAATCAGCCCCAGCATTTT
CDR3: CASRATGRSNQPQHF

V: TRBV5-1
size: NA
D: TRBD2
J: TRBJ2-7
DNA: TGCGCCAGCAGCCATAAGAGCGGGGGCCCGAATAGTACTTACGAGCAGTACTTC
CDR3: CASSHKSGGPNSTYEQYF

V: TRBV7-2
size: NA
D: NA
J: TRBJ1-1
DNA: TGTGCCAGCAGCTTATTATCCCTTCGGGGGGCGCAGGACACTGAAGCTTTCTTT
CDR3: CASSLLSLRGAQDTEAFF

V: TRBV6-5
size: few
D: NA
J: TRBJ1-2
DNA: TGTGCCAGCAGTTACTCGAAAGGGGAGCGGGATGGCTACACCTTC
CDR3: CASSYSKGERDGYTF

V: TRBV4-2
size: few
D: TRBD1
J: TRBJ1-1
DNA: TGTGCCAGCAGCCAAGATCTAATCTTAGCAGACAGGGACACTGAAGCTTTCTTT
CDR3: CASSQDLILADRDTEAFF

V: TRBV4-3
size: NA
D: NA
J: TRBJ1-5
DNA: TGCGCCAGCAGCCAAGATTTCCGGAGCGACAATCAGCCCCAGCATTTT
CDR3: CASSQDFRSDNQPQHF

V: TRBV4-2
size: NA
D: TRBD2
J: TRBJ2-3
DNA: TGTGCCAGCAGCCAAGATACTAGCGGGGAAGCAGATACGCAGTATTTT
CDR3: CASSQDTSGEADTQYF

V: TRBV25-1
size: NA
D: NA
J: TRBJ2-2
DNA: TGTGCCAGCGGTCTAGGAGTAGTGGGTACCGGGGAGCTGTTTTTT
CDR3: CASGLGVVGTGELFF

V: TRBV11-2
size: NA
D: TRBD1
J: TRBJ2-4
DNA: TGTGCCAGCAGCTCCGCCCCGGACAGGGGTCTAGCCAAAAACATTCAGTACTTC
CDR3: CASSSAPDRGLAKNIQYF

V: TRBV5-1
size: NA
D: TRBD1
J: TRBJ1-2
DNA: TGCGCCAGCAGCCGGTTAAGAGTCCCCAGGGGGGCGAACTATGGCTACACCTTC
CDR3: CASSRLRVPRGANYGYTF

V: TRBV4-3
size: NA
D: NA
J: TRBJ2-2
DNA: TGCGCCAGCAGCCAACACTGCCGGATGACGGGACAGAACACCGGGGAGCTGTTTTTT
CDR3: CASSQHCRMTGQNTGELFF

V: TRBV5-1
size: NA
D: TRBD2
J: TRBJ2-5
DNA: TGCGCCAGCAGCCGAAGCGGGGGCCAACAAGAGACCCAGTACTTC
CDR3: CASSRSGGQQETQYF

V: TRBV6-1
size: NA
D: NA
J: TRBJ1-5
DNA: TGTGCCAGTAACCAGGACAGAATACGGTTACGGACCCAGCATTTT
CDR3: CASNQDRIRLRTQHF

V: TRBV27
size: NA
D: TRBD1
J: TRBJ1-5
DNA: TGTGCCAGCAGTTTATACACAGGGGAGAATCAGCCCCAGCATTTT
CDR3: CASSLYTGENQPQHF

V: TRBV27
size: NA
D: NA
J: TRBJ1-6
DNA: TGTGCCAGCAGTTTATCCGCGCCAGGGGACTACTATAATTCACCCCTCCACTTT
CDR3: CASSLSAPGDYYNSPLHF

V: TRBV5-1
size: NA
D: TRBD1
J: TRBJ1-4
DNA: TGCGCCAGCAGCCCGGGACAGGGAGATGCAACTAATGAAAAACTGTTTTTT
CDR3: CASSPGQGDATNEKLFF

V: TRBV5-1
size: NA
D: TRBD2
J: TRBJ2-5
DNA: TGCGCCAGCAGCTTGTCTAGCGGGGGACAAGAGACCCAGTACTTC
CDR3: CASSLSSGGQETQYF

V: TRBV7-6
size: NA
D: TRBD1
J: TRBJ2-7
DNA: TGTGCCAGCAGCTTAGGGTCCTCGGACAGGGCTGGCTCCTACGAGCAGTACTTC
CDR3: CASSLGSSDRAGSYEQYF

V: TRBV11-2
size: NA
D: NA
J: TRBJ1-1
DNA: TGTGCCAGCAGCTTCAACAGAAGGGGCCGACGCACTGAAGCTTTCTTT
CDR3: CASSFNRRGRRTEAFF

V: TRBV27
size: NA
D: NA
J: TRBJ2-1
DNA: TGTGCCAGCAGGCTAGATAGCTCCTACAATGAGCAGTTCTTC
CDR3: CASRLDSSYNEQFF

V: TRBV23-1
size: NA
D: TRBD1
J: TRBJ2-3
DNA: TGCGCCAGCAGTCAACCGCCGGGACAGGTTTCGGTATCCTCCACAGATACGCAGTATTTT
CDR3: CASSQPPGQVSVSSTDTQYF

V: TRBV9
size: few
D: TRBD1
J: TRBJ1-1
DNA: TGTGCCAGCAGCGTAGCGACGGGACAGAATAACACTGAAGCTTTCTTT
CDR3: CASSVATGQNNTEAFF

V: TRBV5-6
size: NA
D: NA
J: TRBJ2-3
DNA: TGTGCCAGCAGGGTCTCCCCAGCCCGGGGAGCAGATACGCAGTATTTT
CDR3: CASRVSPARGADTQYF

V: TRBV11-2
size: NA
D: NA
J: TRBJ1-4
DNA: TGTGCCAGCAACACCCAGGGGTCCCTCGAAAAACTGTTTTTT
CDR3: CASNTQGSLEKLFF

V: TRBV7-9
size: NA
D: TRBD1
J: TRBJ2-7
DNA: TGTGCCAGCAGCCCGGGGAGGACAGGGGCATCCTACGAGCAGTACTTC
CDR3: CASSPGRTGASYEQYF

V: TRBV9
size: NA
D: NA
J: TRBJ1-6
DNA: TGTGCCAGCAGCGGAGGGCCTCAAAAGGGTAATTCACCCCTCCACTTT
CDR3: CASSGGPQKGNSPLHF

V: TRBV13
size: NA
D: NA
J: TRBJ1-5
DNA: TGTGCCAGCAGCTCTCAAGGAGGCAATCAGCCCCAGCATTTT
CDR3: CASSSQGGNQPQHF

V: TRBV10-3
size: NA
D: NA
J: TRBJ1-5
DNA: TGTGCCATCAGTGTAGGAAGGACTCATACCCCTTATAGCAATCAGCCCCAGCATTTT
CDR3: CAISVGRTHTPYSNQPQHF

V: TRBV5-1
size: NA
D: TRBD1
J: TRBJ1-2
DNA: TGCGCCAGCAGCCCCCAAACCGGGACAGGGTTGAACACCTTC
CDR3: CASSPQTGTGLNTF